This TCR beta chain was recovered during a study of blood T cells in healthy people across ages. This CDR3 has 14 amino acids. Trimming removed 0 bases from V and 6 bases from J, with 11 bases in between. This clonotype was counted only a few times. It was with a sample-barcoded 5' primer and a J-beta primer mix that a second PCR of roughly 7 to 12 cycles was run. Each CDR3 protein gets one entry after TCRdb re-called the 5' RACE reads with MiXCR. The sample consists of around 800,000 distinct CDR3 sequences, 25% to 30% of them appearing once. These data were also filed under a second study, of T cells of mothers and their children. That source notes: Donors comprised a few healthy Caucasian mothers plus their six children.

Sequenced material: blood. The chain links TRBV12-3 or TRBV12-4 to TRBJ1-2; D gene ambiguous. This receptor was identified in a boy between 10 and 17 years old in good health. CDR3 in amino acids: CASSLAGPGDGYTF. The CDR3 nucleotides are TGTGCCAGCAGTTTAGCAGGGCCCGGGGATGGCTACACCTTC.